Below, 19 T cell receptor beta chains from the same sample are listed, as sequenced in a study of OX40 agonist ivuxolimab in advanced cancers. TCRdb's copy holds only in-frame clones and misses some; the assay was immunoSEQ multiplex PCR. The sample has some 22,000 clones; approximately 89% are singletons. The sequences come from CD4+ or CD8+ T cells sorted from blood, collected in a trial of the OX40 agonist ivuxolimab. The source is an adult with an advanced solid tumor such as melanoma, head and neck, liver or kidney cancer.

This rearrangement joins TRBV19 to TRBJ2-7, with a tentative D call TRBD2 (5 bases). Deletions cut 6 bases from V and 2 bases from J, with 17 bases between. The CDR3 covers 15 residues. Germline V gene lookup returns CDR1 LNHDA and CDR2 SQIVND (reference sequence). The CDR3 DNA reads as TGTGCCAGTAGGGAAGAGGGATTCGGCACCTACGAGCAGTACTTC. The encoded protein is CASREEGFGTYEQYF.

This chain uses TRBV18 with TRBJ1-1, with unresolved D. Deletions cut 5 bases from V and 0 bases from J, with 13 bases between. The germline V gene encodes CDR1 KGHSH and CDR2 LQKENI. The CDR3 extends over 15 amino acids. The CDR3 coding sequence is TGTGCCAGCTCAGTATCTGAACCCATGAACACTGAAGCTTTCTTT. Protein sequence: CASSVSEPMNTEAFF.

The chain links TRBV7-9 to TRBJ2-2, with 9 bases fitting TRBD2. V trimming: 5 bases; J trimming: 2 bases; junction bases outside the gene matches: 3. The CDR3 loop spans 15 amino acids. Germline V gene sequence: CDR1 SEHNR, CDR2 FQNEAQ (reference sequence). The CDR3 DNA is TGTGCCAGCAGCAGACTAGCGGTTAACACCGGGGAGCTGTTTTTT. Translated, it gives CASSRLAVNTGELFF.

This chain connects TRBV9 to TRBJ2-2; no clear D gene. This CDR3 spans 13 amino acids. Trimming pared 8 bases from V and 0 bases from J, leaving 8 bases between. CDR1 and CDR2 (germline): SGDLS, YYNGEE. This CDR3 is CAREAANTGELFF. CDR3 coding DNA: TGTGCCAGAGAGGCAGCGAACACCGGGGAGCTGTTTTTT. Looking up the rest from reference TRBV9 and TRBJ2-2 gives the full variable domain: DSGVTQTPKHLITATGQRVTLRCSPRSGDLSVYWYQQSLDQGLQFLIQYYNGEERAKGNILERFSAQQFPDLHSELNLSSLELGDSALYFCAREAANTGELFFGEGSRLTVL.

The CDR3 coding sequence is TGTGCCAGCAGCTTCTTCCGGGCAGGGGGAAACACCATATATTTT. This sequence encodes CASSFFRAGGNTIYF. The chain is built from TRBV5-6 and TRBJ1-3; a weak D match, TRBD1 (5 bases). Between the trimmed V and J ends, which lost 2 bases and 4 bases, there was a span of 13 bases. The germline CDR1 and CDR2 sequences are SGHDT and YYEEEE. The CDR3 length is 15 residues. Based on the CDR3 plus reference TRBV5-6 and TRBJ1-3, the full variable domain is DAGVTQSPTHLIKTRGQQVTLRCSPKSGHDTVSWYQQALGQGPQFIFQYYEEEERQRGNFPDRFSGHQFPNYSSELNVNALLLGDSALYLCASSFFRAGGNTIYFGEGSWLTVV.

This chain links TRBV9 with TRBJ2-2; TRBD2 is a possible D gene (6 bases). Trimming took off 2 bases at V and 0 bases at J, with 11 bases between the two ends. The germline CDR1 and CDR2 sequences are SGDLS and YYNGEE. The CDR3 consists of 16 residues. The CDR3 reads CASSVASDTNTGELFF. The CDR3 region has the DNA TGTGCCAGCAGCGTCGCTAGCGACACGAACACCGGGGAGCTGTTTTTT.

The V call is TRBV2, the J call TRBJ2-2; weak D call: TRBD2 (6 bases). The CDR3 consists of 13 residues. Between the trimmed V and J ends, which lost 7 bases and 0 bases, there was a span of 6 bases. Looked up from germline, CDR1 is SNHLY and CDR2 is FYNNEI. The CDR3 nucleotides read TGTGCCAGCACGGGGGCGAACACCGGGGAGCTGTTTTTT. Protein: CASTGANTGELFF.

This clone is a singleton in its sample. The limits of the CDR3 on the DNA are not certain, so only TCRdb's listed CDR3 is given. The chain employs TRBV6-5 and TRBJ1-1. Germline assignment: CDR1 MNHEY and CDR2 SVGAGI. The CDR3 extends over 14 residues, inclusive of both ends. CDR3 sequence reads: CASSSSTPVERAFF.

The V and J genes are TRBV7-9 and TRBJ1-5, with TRBD1 matching over 7 bases. V lost 5 bases and J lost 7; bases outside the gene matches: 8. The CDR3 length is 14 residues. Germline V gene sequence: CDR1 SEHNR, CDR2 FQNEAQ (reference sequence). The DNA for the CDR3 is TGTGCCAGCAGCGTAACAGGGGTTGGCCAGCCCCAGCATTTT. Protein product: CASSVTGVGQPQHF.

The chain couples TRBV10-3 to TRBJ2-7; TRBD1 might be the D (6 bases). The germline CDR1 and CDR2 sequences are ENHRY and SYGVKD. Trimming cost V 8 bases and J 7 bases, with 18 bases left between them. There are 13 residues in the CDR3. The DNA for the CDR3 is TGTGCCATCGGCCGGGACACCATTGGGGAGCAGTACTTC. Amino acids: CAIGRDTIGEQYF.

The chain uses TRBV5-1 and TRBJ2-1, with 15 bases matching TRBD2. CDR3 length: 17 amino acids. Germline V CDR1 and CDR2: SGHRS, YFSETQ. V lost 2 bases, J lost 4 bases, and 4 bases stayed unmatched. The CDR3 nucleotides read TGCGCCAGCAGCTTTGGACTAGCGGGAGGGTTTTACAATGAGCAGTTCTTC. Translation gives CASSFGLAGGFYNEQFF.

The CDR3 region is CASSLGLGGGETQYF. Here the CDR3 DNA reads TGTGCCAGCAGCCTCGGATTGGGGGGAGGAGAGACCCAGTACTTC. The chain has TRBV4-2 and TRBJ2-5, with a possible D match to TRBD2 (6 bases). Germline V gene data show CDR1 as LGHNA and CDR2 as YNFKEQ. With 4 bases removed from V and 4 bases from J, the gap between germline ends came to 16 bases. The CDR3 is 15 amino acids.

V and J are TRBV5-6 and TRBJ2-3, with TRBD2 matching 13 bases. J gave up 1 base and V 4 bases, and 12 bases lay outside the gene matches. The germline gives CDR1 SGHDT, CDR2 YYEEEE. The CDR3 loop spans 19 amino acids. The CDR3 DNA follows: TGTGCCAGCAGCCTGTCCGGGACTAGCGGGACGCGCGGCACAGATACGCAGTATTTT. This translates into CASSLSGTSGTRGTDTQYF.

The chain combines TRBV2 with TRBJ2-2, with TRBD1 identical over 8 bases. The CDR3 runs 15 residues. J gave up 0 bases and V 7 bases, and 4 bases lay outside the gene matches. Germline V gene lookup returns CDR1 SNHLY and CDR2 FYNNEI. CDR3 region: CASTQDRANTGELFF. The DNA for the CDR3 is TGTGCCAGCACCCAGGACAGGGCGAACACCGGGGAGCTGTTTTTT.

The genes are TRBV30 and TRBJ2-7; D not resolved. This CDR3 is built from 13 residues. Germline lookup yields CDR1 GTSNPN and CDR2 SVGIG (reference sequence). The V end was cut by 5 bases, the J end by 0 bases, with 11 bases between. CDR3 nucleotide sequence: TGTGCCTGGGGCAAACTTGGCTCCTACGAGCAGTACTTC. It translates to CAWGKLGSYEQYF.

V usage is TRBV6-5 and J usage is TRBJ1-1; D unclear. V lost 2 bases and J 2 bases, leaving 6 bases between the germline ends. Per the germline V gene, CDR1 is MNHEY and CDR2 is SVGAGI. There are 13 residues in the CDR3. The DNA of the CDR3 is TGTGCCAGCAGTTACAACAGTAACACTGAAGCTTTCTTT. Its translation is CASSYNSNTEAFF.

This chain uses TRBV5-4 with TRBJ2-7, with D possibly matching TRBD2 (6 bases). The V gene lost 3 bases and the J gene lost 4 bases, with 17 bases spanning the gap. CDR1 and CDR2 from the germline V gene are SGHNT and YYREEE (reference sequence). The CDR3 loop spans 15 amino acids. This CDR3 reads CASSWGGTTRYEQYF. Here the CDR3 DNA reads TGTGCCAGCAGCTGGGGCGGGACCACTCGGTACGAGCAGTACTTC.

The rearrangement uses TRBV10-3 and TRBJ2-7; 8 bases are a match to TRBD1. From germline, CDR1 is ENHRY and CDR2 SYGVKD. Trimming cost V 2 bases and J 3 bases; bases outside gene matches: 0. This CDR3 spans 13 amino acids. CDR3 in amino acids: CAISEDRGYEQYF. As DNA, the CDR3 is TGTGCCATCAGTGAGGACAGGGGCTACGAGCAGTACTTC.

The V and J genes are TRBV11-2 and TRBJ2-1; possibly TRBD1 or TRBD2 for D (5 bases each). The length of the CDR3 is 18 residues. The V end was cut by 4 bases, the J end by 0 bases, with 19 bases between. Germline V gene sequence: CDR1 SGHAT, CDR2 FQNNGV. The CDR3 loop is CASSSLRSGPGSYNEQFF. The CDR3 DNA follows: TGTGCCAGCAGCTCTCTCCGATCGGGACCCGGCTCCTACAATGAGCAGTTCTTC.